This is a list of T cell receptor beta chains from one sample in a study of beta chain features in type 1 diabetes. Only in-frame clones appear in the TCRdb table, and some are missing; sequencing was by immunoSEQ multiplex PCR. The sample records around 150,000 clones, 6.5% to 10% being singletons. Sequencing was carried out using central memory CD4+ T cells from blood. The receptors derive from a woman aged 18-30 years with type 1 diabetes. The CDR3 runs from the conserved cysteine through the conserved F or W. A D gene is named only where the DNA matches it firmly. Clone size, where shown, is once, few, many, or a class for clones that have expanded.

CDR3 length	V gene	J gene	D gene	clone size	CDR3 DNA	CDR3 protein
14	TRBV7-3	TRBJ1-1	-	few	TGTGCCAGCAGCTTATCAGGGATGAACACTGAAGCTTTCTTT	CASSLSGMNTEAFF
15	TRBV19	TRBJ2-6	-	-	TGTGCCAGTACGGTTAGAGGTTCTGGGGCCAACGTCCTGACTTTC	CASTVRGSGANVLTF
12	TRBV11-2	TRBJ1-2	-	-	TGTGCCAGCAGCTTAGTGGGGGGAGGCTACACCTTC	CASSLVGGGYTF
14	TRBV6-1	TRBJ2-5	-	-	TGTGCCAGCAGTTCCCCGGACAGACAAGAGACCCAGTACTTC	CASSSPDRQETQYF
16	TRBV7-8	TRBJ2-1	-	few	TGTGCCAGCAGCTCCCTTAGTACTGCGATGAACAATGAGCAGTTCTTC	CASSSLSTAMNNEQFF
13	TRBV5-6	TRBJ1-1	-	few	TGTGCCAGCAATCGGGATTCGGCCACTGAAGCTTTCTTT	CASNRDSATEAFF
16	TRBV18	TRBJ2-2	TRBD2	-	TGTGCCAGCTCACCATCGCGGGGGGCGGCCACCGGGGAGCTGTTTTTT	CASSPSRGAATGELFF
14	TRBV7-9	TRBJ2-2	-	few	TGTGCCAGCACCCTTTATCTGGGCGACGGGGAGCTGTTTTTT	CASTLYLGDGELFF
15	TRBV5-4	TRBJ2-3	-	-	TGTGCCAGCAGCTTGGGATCTCAGGTCACAGATACGCAGTATTTT	CASSLGSQVTDTQYF
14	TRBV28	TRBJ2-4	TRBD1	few	TGTGCCAGCAGTTTTTTGGGACAGGGTCAGGGCCTGTACTTC	CASSFLGQGQGLYF
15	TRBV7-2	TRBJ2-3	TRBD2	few	TGTGCCAGCAGCTTAATGCTAGCGGGGACAGATACGCAGTATTTT	CASSLMLAGTDTQYF
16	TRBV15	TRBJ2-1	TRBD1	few	TGTGCCACCAGCAGTGGGGACAGGGGAGTTTACAATGAGCAGTTCTTC	CATSSGDRGVYNEQFF
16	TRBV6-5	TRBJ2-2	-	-	TGTGCCAGCAGTTACGACCGGACTAGGGGGGCCGGGGAGCTGTTTTTT	CASSYDRTRGAGELFF
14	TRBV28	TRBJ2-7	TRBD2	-	TGTGCCAGCAGATCAGCGGGAGGGCCACTCGAGCAGTACTTC	CASRSAGGPLEQYF
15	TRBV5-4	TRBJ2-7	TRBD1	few	TGTGCCAGCAGCTATCGGGACAGGGGCTCCTACGAGCAGTACTTC	CASSYRDRGSYEQYF